Listed below are T cell receptor beta chains from one sample, sequenced in a study of T cell responses to AZD1222 COVID-19 vaccine. Only in-frame clones appear in the TCRdb table, and some are missing; sequencing was by immunoSEQ multiplex PCR. The table records tens of thousands of clones, under 95% of them present only once. This material consisted of peripheral blood, taken on day 0 of AZD1222 vaccination. The receptors here all came from an adult in good health. Both conserved end residues are part of each CDR3. A D gene is named only where the DNA matches it firmly. Clone size is not always given. Where it is, it says once, few, many or a class for expanded clones.

TRBJ2-1 . TRBV18 TRBD2 TGTGCCAGCTCACCAACGGGACTAGCGGGAGGGTTCGATGAGCAGTTCTTC CASSPTGLAGGFDEQFF
TRBJ2-5 . TRBV30 . TGTGCCCAGGAGGTAGGCGGGAACCAAGAGACCCAGTACTTC CAQEVGGNQETQYF
TRBJ1-3 . TRBV12-3/TRBV12-4 . TGTGCCAGCACCCTAGACCTCGGAAACACCATATATTTT CASTLDLGNTIYF
TRBJ2-7 once TRBV28 TRBD2 TGTGCCAGCAGTGGACTAGCGGGGGGTGCAAACCCCTACGAGCAGTGCTTC CASSGLAGGANPYEQCF
TRBJ2-1 . TRBV15 . TGTGCCACCAGCAGAGAGGGTACATCCAATGAGCAGTTCTTC CATSREGTSNEQFF
TRBJ1-5 . TRBV7-2 . TGTGCCAGCAGCGCCCGGGACCGAGATCAGCCCCAGCATTTT CASSARDRDQPQHF
TRBJ2-7 once TRBV19 TRBD2 TGTGCCAGTAGTATGGCCGGGACTAGATACGAGCAGTACTTC CASSMAGTRYEQYF
TRBJ1-2 . TRBV4-3 TRBD1 TGCGCCAGCAGCCCCCGACAGGGCTCTGGCTATGGCTACACCTTC CASSPRQGSGYGYTF
TRBJ1-5 . TRBV2 . TGTGCCAGCAGTGGCGTGAGAGGGGGATATCAGCCCCAGCATTTT CASSGVRGGYQPQHF
TRBJ2-3 . TRBV7-6 . TGTGCCAGCAGCTACCAGACAGGACTTACAGATACGCAGTATTTT CASSYQTGLTDTQYF
TRBJ2-1 . TRBV19 TRBD2 TGTGCCAGTAGCCCCATTATGACTAGCGGGAGGGCTTCTGAGCAGTTCTTC CASSPIMTSGRASEQFF
TRBJ2-7 once TRBV28 . TGTGCCAGCAGTTTATTGGGCGACAGTTCGACTTACGAGCAGTACTTC CASSLLGDSSTYEQYF
TRBJ1-4 . TRBV5-5 . TGTGCCAGCAGCTGGGAGTACAGGGCGGCAAATGAAAAACTGTTTTTT CASSWEYRAANEKLFF
TRBJ1-6 once TRBV2 TRBD1 TGTGCCAGCAGTGTCCCGGGACAGGGTAATTCACCCCTCCACTTT CASSVPGQGNSPLHF
TRBJ2-3 . TRBV27 . TGTGCCAGCAGATGGGGTAGTACAGATACGCAGTATTTT CASRWGSTDTQYF
TRBJ1-5 . TRBV2 . TGTGCCAGCGGGCAGGGCAATCAGCCCCAGCATTTT CASGQGNQPQHF
TRBJ1-1 few TRBV6-2/TRBV6-3 . TGTGCCAGCAGTTATCGGGGTGACAGTCTTGAAGCTTTCTTT CASSYRGDSLEAFF
TRBJ2-1 . TRBV7-3 TRBD1 TGTGCCAGCAGCTTCCCGGGACAGGGGCATAGTGAGCAGTTCTTC CASSFPGQGHSEQFF
TRBJ2-2 . TRBV4-2 TRBD2 TGTGCCAGCAGCCTAGAGGGACTAGCGGGAGAAGCCGGGGAGCTGTTTTTT CASSLEGLAGEAGELFF
TRBJ2-2 . TRBV24-1 TRBD1 TGTGCCACCAGTGATTACAGGGGGCTAATATCCACCGGGGAGCTGTTTTTT CATSDYRGLISTGELFF
TRBJ2-3 . TRBV21-1 . TGTGCCAGCAGCCCCCTTGGGCAGGGGGGGGTCACAGATACGCAGTATTTT CASSPLGQGGVTDTQYF
TRBJ2-1 once TRBV19 . TGTGCCAGTAGTATACCCCCCCGGGGGTCCAATGAGCAGTTCTTC CASSIPPRGSNEQFF
TRBJ1-5 few TRBV24-1 . TGTGCCACCAGTGATAGCAGGGATCAGCCCCAGCATTTT CATSDSRDQPQHF